The rows below give T cell receptor beta chains drawn from one sample of a study of blood T cell repertoires in COVID-19. The protocol was immunoSEQ multiplex PCR, while the TCRdb copy is restricted to in-frame clones and leaves out a portion. The sample includes around 56,000 clones, roughly 70% of them seen just once. The sequenced sample consisted of peripheral blood. These receptors all come from a woman between 70 and 85 years old with acute or convalescent COVID-19. CDR3s include the opening cysteine and the closing phenylalanine or tryptophan. A D gene is named only where the DNA matches it firmly. Not all rows give a size; the values are once, few, many and, for expanded clones, a class.

J,D,size,V,DNA,CDR3
TRBJ1-6,NA,NA,TRBV10-3,TGTGCCATCAGTACTGACAGCAGTGGTGTCAGTGGTTCACCCCTCCACTTT,CAISTDSSGVSGSPLHF
TRBJ1-4,TRBD1,NA,TRBV6-5,TGTGCCAGCAGTTACTCAGACAGGGGATTCGGAAAACTGTTTTTT,CASSYSDRGFGKLFF
TRBJ2-7,TRBD1,NA,TRBV10-2,TGCGCCAGCAGTGGCCGGGACAGGAGCTCCTACGAGCAGTACTTC,CASSGRDRSSYEQYF
TRBJ1-5,NA,NA,TRBV7-9,TGTGCCAGCAGCTTCGGGACAAGCAATCAGCCCCAGCATTTT,CASSFGTSNQPQHF
TRBJ1-1,NA,NA,TRBV29-1,TGCAGCGAACGACCGGGAGGCACTGAAGCTTTCTTT,CSERPGGTEAFF
TRBJ1-1,NA,NA,TRBV15,TGTGCCACCAGCAGAGATCCGGGGACTGAAGCTTTCTTT,CATSRDPGTEAFF
TRBJ1-4,NA,few,TRBV5-4,TGTGCCAGCAGCTTGTATGAGAGCTCCCTGGGCCAATCTGAAAAACTGTTTTTT,CASSLYESSLGQSEKLFF
TRBJ1-1,NA,NA,TRBV21-1,TGTGCCAGCAGCACTCATGCGGACACTGAAGCTTTCTTT,CASSTHADTEAFF
TRBJ2-6,TRBD1,NA,TRBV19,TGTGCCAGTAGTATACAGACCGGGACAGGGTTAGGGGACCTGACTTTC,CASSIQTGTGLGDLTF
TRBJ2-1,TRBD2,NA,TRBV11-3,TGTGCCAGCAGCTTACTAGCGGGGGGGCCTTATGAGCAGTTCTTC,CASSLLAGGPYEQFF
TRBJ2-2,NA,NA,TRBV6-1,TGTGCCAGCAGTGAAGGTGGAGGGCGGGACACCGGGGAGCTGTTTTTT,CASSEGGGRDTGELFF
TRBJ2-6,NA,NA,TRBV6-5,TGTGCCAGTGGTGTTGAGGCTGGGGCCAACGTCCTGACTTTC,CASGVEAGANVLTF
TRBJ1-6,TRBD1,NA,TRBV30,TGTGCCTGGAGTGTAGACAGGGTGAATTCACCCCTCCACTTT,CAWSVDRVNSPLHF
TRBJ2-4,NA,NA,TRBV19,TGTGCCAGTAGTATGGGCAGCCAAAACATTCAGTACTTC,CASSMGSQNIQYF
TRBJ2-2,TRBD1,NA,TRBV7-9,TGTGCCAGCAGCCTTTCAGGGGGTTCCGGGGAGCTGTTTTTT,CASSLSGGSGELFF
TRBJ1-2,TRBD1,few,TRBV7-3,TGTGCCAGCAGCCCCGGACAGGGACACTATGGCTACACCTTC,CASSPGQGHYGYTF
TRBJ2-1,TRBD2,NA,TRBV4-1,TGCGCCAGCAGCCCAAGAGTAGCGGGGGGGCTGGGGGACTACAATGAGCAGTTCTTC,CASSPRVAGGLGDYNEQFF
TRBJ2-3,NA,few,TRBV5-1,TGCGCCAGCAGTGGGGGGATTGATACGCAGTATTTT,CASSGGIDTQYF
TRBJ2-7,TRBD2,NA,TRBV2,TGTGCCAGCACTCCACTGCGGGGGGAGCAGTACTTC,CASTPLRGEQYF
TRBJ1-5,NA,NA,TRBV6-5,TGTGCCAGCACGACTGTAGGAAGCCAGCCCCAGCATTTT,CASTTVGSQPQHF
TRBJ2-4,NA,few,TRBV29-1,TGCAGCGTTGAAACTAGCCCTGGCGTTCAGTACTTC,CSVETSPGVQYF
TRBJ1-5,NA,NA,TRBV18,TGTGCCAGCTCACCGGGGGGGAGGGATCAGCCCCAGCATTTT,CASSPGGRDQPQHF
TRBJ1-5,TRBD1,NA,TRBV30,TGTGCCTGGAGTCACCTGACAGGGATGTCACATCAGCCCCAGCATTTT,CAWSHLTGMSHQPQHF
TRBJ2-3,NA,NA,TRBV4-1,TGCGCCAGCAGCCAAGACCCCGGACAGATCTCCACAGATACGCAGTATTTT,CASSQDPGQISTDTQYF
TRBJ1-2,NA,NA,TRBV7-2,TGTGCCAGCAGCTTAGTTGCCAGGGAACGTCCGAGCACCTTC,CASSLVARERPSTF
TRBJ1-1,NA,NA,TRBV11-2,TGTGCCAGCAGCTACCGTCTCGGGGGGGGAACTGAAGCTTTCTTT,CASSYRLGGGTEAFF
TRBJ2-2,TRBD2,NA,TRBV19,TGTGCCAGTACCGGGACTAGCGTATTAGACACCGGGGAGCTGTTTTTT,CASTGTSVLDTGELFF